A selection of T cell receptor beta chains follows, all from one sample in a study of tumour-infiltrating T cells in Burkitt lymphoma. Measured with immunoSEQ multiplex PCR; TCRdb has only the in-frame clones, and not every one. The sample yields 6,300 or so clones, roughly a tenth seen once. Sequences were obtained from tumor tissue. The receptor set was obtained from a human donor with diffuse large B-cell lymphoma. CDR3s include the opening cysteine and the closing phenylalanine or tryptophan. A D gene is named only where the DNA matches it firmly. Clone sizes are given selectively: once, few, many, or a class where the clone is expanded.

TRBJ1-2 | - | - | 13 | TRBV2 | TGTGCCAGCATTATACAATTGGGAAATGGCTACACCTTC | CASIIQLGNGYTF
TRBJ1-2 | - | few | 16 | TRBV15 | TGTGCCACCAGCAGAGATAATTTGGGGGACACTTTCGGCTACACCTTC | CATSRDNLGDTFGYTF
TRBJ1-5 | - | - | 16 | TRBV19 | TGTGCCAGTAGTATGCTACAGACTCATAGCAATCAGCCCCAGCATTTT | CASSMLQTHSNQPQHF
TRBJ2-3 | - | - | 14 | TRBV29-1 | TGCAGCGTTGTACGCGGGGTAGGGACAGATACGCAGTATTTT | CSVVRGVGTDTQYF
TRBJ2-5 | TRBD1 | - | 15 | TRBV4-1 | TGCGCCAGCAGCCCCGTTACAGGGGGCCAAGAGACCCAGTACTTC | CASSPVTGGQETQYF
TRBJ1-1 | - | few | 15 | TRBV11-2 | TGTGCCAGCAGCTGGCAGACAGGATTGAACACTGAAGCTTTCTTT | CASSWQTGLNTEAFF
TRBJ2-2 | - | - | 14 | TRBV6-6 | TGTGCCAGCAGCCGGACGGGAGAAACCGGGGAGCTGTTTTTT | CASSRTGETGELFF
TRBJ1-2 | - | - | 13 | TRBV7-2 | TGTGCCAGCAGCTTAAGGGTGGTGGATGGCTACACCTTC | CASSLRVVDGYTF
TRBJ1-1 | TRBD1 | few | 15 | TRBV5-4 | TGTGCCAGCAGCTTGGGACAGGGGATGAACACTGAAGCTTTCTTT | CASSLGQGMNTEAFF
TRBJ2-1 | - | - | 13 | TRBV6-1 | TGTGCCAGTCGGAAAGGGAACTACAATGAGCAGTTCTTC | CASRKGNYNEQFF
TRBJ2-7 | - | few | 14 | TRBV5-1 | TGCGCCAGCAGCCCCGGACTGTTCTCCTACGAGCAGTACTTC | CASSPGLFSYEQYF
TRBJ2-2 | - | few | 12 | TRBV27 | TGTGCCAGCAGTTCCTTAAACGGGGAGCTGTTTTTT | CASSSLNGELFF
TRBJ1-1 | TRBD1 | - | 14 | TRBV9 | TGTGCCAGCAGCCCAGGACAGGGGGCGGGGGAAGCTTTCTTT | CASSPGQGAGEAFF
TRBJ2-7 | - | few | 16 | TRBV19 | TGTGCCAGTAGTATTCGTGGGACCGACCTTTCCTACGAGCAGTACTTC | CASSIRGTDLSYEQYF
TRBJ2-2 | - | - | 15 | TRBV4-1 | TGCGCCAGCAGCCAATTCCCGCGGGGCACCGGGGAGCTGTTTTTT | CASSQFPRGTGELFF
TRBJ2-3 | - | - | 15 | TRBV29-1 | TGCAGCGTTGAAGAACCCAACAGGGTGGCAGATACGCAGTATTTT | CSVEEPNRVADTQYF
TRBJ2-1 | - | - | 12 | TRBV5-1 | TGCGCCAGCAGCTTGGTAGATGGGGTTCTCGTCTTC | CASSLVDGVLVF
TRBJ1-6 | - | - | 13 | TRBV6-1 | TGTGCCAGCAGTGTATGGGAGGGTTCACCCCTCCACTTT | CASSVWEGSPLHF